The T cell receptor beta chain under discussion was sequenced for a study of blood T cell repertoires in COVID-19 (dated by TCRdb to 2018 to 2020). A note on the overall study: Collaborator samples came from the United States, Italy and Spain and covered acute and convalescent phases of COVID-19. Nearly every sample came with metadata listing a de-identified subject ID, COVID-19 status, age in years and sex. The repertoires were released in a freely available public database intended as a resource for research on the immune response to SARS-CoV-2. The prospective study material was composed of cDNA or gDNA derived from T cells, B-cell-depleted T cells, or PBMCs. The samples were drawn from two sources: the first 160 participants of the ongoing ImmuneRACE study, and some 1,300 subjects contributed by 6 global collaborators. The dataset comprised deeply sampled blood TCRbeta repertoires from subjects exposed to, actively infected with, or recovered from COVID-19. Where HLA class I and class II types were available, the types were taken from metadata supplied by the sample provider, not from assay-based typing. Here is what the overall study found, with its caveats: How much clinical and demographic metadata was included differed by source and by participant, and the metadata was provided uncurated.

Participants in the prospective study were enrolled through a virtual design, were aged roughly 18 to 100 years, and lived in roughly 24 United States geographic areas. Cohort assignment in the prospective study relied on participant-reported clinical history from a screening survey and a study questionnaire. ImmuneRACE Cohort 3 recovered participants were defined by two consecutive negative NP/OP PCR tests, healthcare professional clearance, or symptom resolution. Each participant in the prospective study had whole blood, serum and a nasopharyngeal or oropharyngeal swab collected by mobile phlebotomists. Prospective study participants could optionally give additional blood draws and questionnaires over an approximately 2-month period. Before DNA extraction, prospective study blood samples were shipped either frozen or at room temperature. With regard to this clone: It lacks a known antigen. One base away there is no much larger clone; base qualities are not given.

The immunoSEQ Assay, a bias-controlled multiplex PCR, was used to amplify TCRbeta CDR3 regions from genomic DNA. The source study handled its data this way. The number of nucleated cells in each sample was estimated from the amplification of reference gene primers within the assay. Sequence reads were collapsed and filtered to measure the absolute abundance of every unique TCRbeta CDR3 rearrangement. For each sample, productive Simpson clonality was calculated as the square root of Simpson's diversity index across productive rearrangements. TCRdb retrieved this table from immuneACCESS and kept in-frame rearrangements only. Not all clones are present; in checked studies, unresolved V genes account for under half, and no reason is known for the remainder. V and J calls and clone size are given by that table; D and trimming were obtained from the DNA. Present in this sample are approximately 200,000 clones, roughly 90% of which were seen just once. 2% to 2.5% of the sample lies in the top ten.

Spanning cysteine to phenylalanine, the CDR3 consists of 15 amino acids. Only CDR3 DNA remains: 45 bases, in frame from the first base. The trim is 5 bases for V and 5 bases for J, with a gap of 16 bases between the germline ends. From a lookup of the germline V gene, CDR1 and CDR2 are SGHTA and FQGNSA. This receptor chain uses TRBV7-2 and TRBJ1-5; TRBD1 could be the D gene, as 6 bases match. This sequence was found in a woman aged 25 to 45 who had recovered from COVID-19. The sample consisted of PBMCs or T cells enriched from blood (not recorded which). The CDR3 protein sequence reads: CASSPGTPRDQPQHF. The DNA reads as follows: TGTGCCAGCAGCCCCGGGACACCCCGAGATCAGCCCCAGCATTTT.